The rows below give T cell receptor beta chains drawn from one sample of a study of blood T cell repertoires in COVID-19. The data were produced by immunoSEQ multiplex PCR, yet TCRdb's version contains in-frame clones alone and is incomplete. The data contain approximately 350,000 clones, roughly 90% of them singletons. The sample comprised peripheral blood. The receptors were gathered from a woman between 25 and 40 years old with COVID-19, enrolled during active disease. Both conserved end residues are part of each CDR3. A D gene is named only where the DNA matches it firmly. Only part of the rows carry a size: once, few, many, or a class if the clone is expanded.

D: NA; V: TRBV4-3; J: TRBJ2-3; size: NA; DNA: TGCGCCAGCAGCCAAGACTCTTTTACAGATACGCAGTATTTT; CDR3: CASSQDSFTDTQYF
D: TRBD2; V: TRBV5-1; J: TRBJ2-5; size: NA; DNA: TGCGCCAGCAGCTTGGAGCGGGGCCGGGACTTGCAAGAGACCCAGTACTTC; CDR3: CASSLERGRDLQETQYF
D: NA; V: TRBV7-2; J: TRBJ2-1; size: NA; DNA: TGTGCCAGCAGCTTAGTAACGGTTGTCGGGGATGAGCAGTTCTTC; CDR3: CASSLVTVVGDEQFF
D: NA; V: TRBV7-9; J: TRBJ1-5; size: NA; DNA: TGTGCCAGCAGCTTAGGGATTGTACGGGAAACAAAACAGCCCCAGCATTTT; CDR3: CASSLGIVRETKQPQHF
D: NA; V: TRBV9; J: TRBJ2-1; size: NA; DNA: TGTGCCAGCAGGTTTGGGGCCGCCACTCCGAATGAGCAGTTCTTC; CDR3: CASRFGAATPNEQFF
D: TRBD1; V: TRBV7-8; J: TRBJ2-7; size: NA; DNA: TGTGCCAGCAGCTTAAGACAGGGATCCTACGAGCAGTACTTC; CDR3: CASSLRQGSYEQYF
D: NA; V: TRBV27; J: TRBJ1-2; size: NA; DNA: TGTGCCAGCAGCCCAAGACCGGGGAGCTATGGCTACACCTTC; CDR3: CASSPRPGSYGYTF
D: NA; V: TRBV28; J: TRBJ2-7; size: NA; DNA: TGTGCCAGCAGTTTAAACAGGGTACTGTACGAGCAGTACTTC; CDR3: CASSLNRVLYEQYF
D: NA; V: TRBV30; J: TRBJ1-1; size: NA; DNA: TGTGCCTGGAGTGTCTTGGAGGGTGGGACTGAAGCTTTCTTT; CDR3: CAWSVLEGGTEAFF
D: NA; V: TRBV4-3; J: TRBJ2-1; size: NA; DNA: TGCGCCAGCAGCCAAGGTCAGGGGTCCCCGTTATACAATGAGCAGTTCTTC; CDR3: CASSQGQGSPLYNEQFF
D: NA; V: TRBV27; J: TRBJ2-1; size: NA; DNA: TGTGCCAGCAGTTTATCGGGGGCTGGGTACAATGAGCAGTTCTTC; CDR3: CASSLSGAGYNEQFF
D: TRBD1; V: TRBV6-6; J: TRBJ1-2; size: NA; DNA: TGTGCCAGCAGTTACTCAATGACAGGGGCGGATGGCTACACCTTC; CDR3: CASSYSMTGADGYTF
D: TRBD1; V: TRBV15; J: TRBJ2-5; size: NA; DNA: TGTGCCACCAGCAGTGTAGGGACAGCTCAAGAGACCCAGTACTTC; CDR3: CATSSVGTAQETQYF
D: TRBD2; V: TRBV10-3; J: TRBJ2-1; size: NA; DNA: TGTGCCATCCGATCTAGCGGCAGGAGCTCCTACAATGAGCAGTTCTTC; CDR3: CAIRSSGRSSYNEQFF
D: NA; V: TRBV2; J: TRBJ1-1; size: NA; DNA: TGTGCCAGCATCGCGGGGTTTACGGGCACTGAAGCTTTCTTT; CDR3: CASIAGFTGTEAFF
D: NA; V: TRBV5-1; J: TRBJ2-2; size: NA; DNA: TGCGCCAGCAGCTTGATAGACACCGGGGAGCTGTTTTTT; CDR3: CASSLIDTGELFF
D: TRBD2; V: TRBV6-5; J: TRBJ2-5; size: NA; DNA: TGTGCCAGCAGACCCCCCCTGGGGGGGAGCAGCCAGTACTTC; CDR3: CASRPPLGGSSQYF
D: TRBD2; V: TRBV7-9; J: TRBJ2-3; size: NA; DNA: TGTGCCAGCAGCTTAGTTCCGGGACTAGCTAGAGATACGCAGTATTTT; CDR3: CASSLVPGLARDTQYF
D: NA; V: TRBV10-3; J: TRBJ2-7; size: NA; DNA: TGTGCCACACGGGGAGGTTCCGAGCAGTACTTC; CDR3: CATRGGSEQYF
D: TRBD1; V: TRBV15; J: TRBJ1-1; size: NA; DNA: TGTGCCACCAGCAGCTACGGCAGGGGGCTTGGTGAAGCTTTCTTT; CDR3: CATSSYGRGLGEAFF
D: NA; V: TRBV7-9; J: TRBJ2-3; size: NA; DNA: TGTGCCAGCAGCTTAGTATTGACATCGGTCGCCACAGATACGCAGTATTTT; CDR3: CASSLVLTSVATDTQYF
D: NA; V: TRBV4-1; J: TRBJ1-1; size: few; DNA: TGCGCCAGCAGCTCCTCCCCGGGTAGTACCGCTGAAGCTTTCTTT; CDR3: CASSSSPGSTAEAFF
D: TRBD2; V: TRBV4-2; J: TRBJ2-3; size: NA; DNA: TGTGCCAGCAGCCAAGATACCCCTTGGGCTAGCGGGGAAGATACGCAGTATTTT; CDR3: CASSQDTPWASGEDTQYF
D: TRBD1; V: TRBV6-6; J: TRBJ1-5; size: NA; DNA: TGTGCCAGCAGTTACCCTGACAGGGACTTTCAGCCCCAGCATTTT; CDR3: CASSYPDRDFQPQHF
D: NA; V: TRBV25-1; J: TRBJ2-1; size: NA; DNA: TGTGCCAGCAGTGAACCAGACAGGAGCCGGAAGGAGCAGTTCTTC; CDR3: CASSEPDRSRKEQFF
D: NA; V: TRBV10-3; J: TRBJ1-6; size: once; DNA: TGTGCCATCAGTGAGAGCCCTTATAATTCACCCCTCCACTTT; CDR3: CAISESPYNSPLHF
D: NA; V: TRBV6-5; J: TRBJ1-5; size: NA; DNA: TGTGCCAGCAGCCCGGTTACCGAAGCGACTCAGCCCCAGCATTTT; CDR3: CASSPVTEATQPQHF
D: NA; V: TRBV5-4; J: TRBJ1-1; size: once; DNA: TGTGCCAGCAGCTTGTTGCCAGACATGAACACTGAAGCTTTCTTT; CDR3: CASSLLPDMNTEAFF
D: NA; V: TRBV19; J: TRBJ2-2; size: once; DNA: TGTGCCAGTAAGGTCACGGGGACGAACACCGGGGAGCTGTTTTTT; CDR3: CASKVTGTNTGELFF
D: NA; V: TRBV5-6; J: TRBJ2-5; size: NA; DNA: TGTGCCAGCAGCCCGCAAGCGCGCCAAGAGACCCAGTACTTC; CDR3: CASSPQARQETQYF
D: NA; V: TRBV6-5; J: TRBJ2-2; size: few; DNA: TGTGCCAGCAGGGGCAACGGGGAGCTGTTTTTT; CDR3: CASRGNGELFF
D: NA; V: TRBV30; J: TRBJ1-6; size: few; DNA: TGTGCCTGGAGTGTACCGGACAAATATAATTCACCCCTCCACTTT; CDR3: CAWSVPDKYNSPLHF
D: NA; V: TRBV2; J: TRBJ1-2; size: NA; DNA: TGTGCCAGCCCAATTGCGGGGGGCGCGGGCTATGGCTACACCTTC; CDR3: CASPIAGGAGYGYTF
D: NA; V: TRBV18; J: TRBJ2-5; size: NA; DNA: TGTGCCAGCTCACCTACGACAAACGGTATGGAGACCCAGTACTTC; CDR3: CASSPTTNGMETQYF
D: NA; V: TRBV4-2; J: TRBJ2-7; size: NA; DNA: TGTGCCAGCAGCCAGACGGGCGCCAGGGACGAGCAGTACTTC; CDR3: CASSQTGARDEQYF
D: TRBD1; V: TRBV6-5; J: TRBJ1-1; size: few; DNA: TGTGCCAGCAGAACGACAGGGGGGAACACTGAAGCTTTCTTT; CDR3: CASRTTGGNTEAFF
D: NA; V: TRBV7-6; J: TRBJ1-2; size: NA; DNA: TGTGCCAGCAGCTCCCAGGGTTCCTTATATGGCTACACCTTC; CDR3: CASSSQGSLYGYTF
D: NA; V: TRBV4-3; J: TRBJ1-1; size: few; DNA: TGCGCCAGCAGCCAGCGCTGGCGTCCGGGGACTGAAGCTTTCTTT; CDR3: CASSQRWRPGTEAFF
D: NA; V: TRBV11-3; J: TRBJ1-1; size: NA; DNA: TGTGCCAGCAGCCCTCGTAGGGGGAGGAACACTGAAGCTTTCTTT; CDR3: CASSPRRGRNTEAFF
D: NA; V: TRBV18; J: TRBJ2-3; size: NA; DNA: TGTGCCAGCTCACCTGGACAGACAGATACGCAGTATTTT; CDR3: CASSPGQTDTQYF
D: TRBD2; V: TRBV6-1; J: TRBJ2-1; size: NA; DNA: TGTGCCAGCAGTGATGGGACTAGCGGGGCCCGCGATGAGCAGTTCTTC; CDR3: CASSDGTSGARDEQFF
D: NA; V: TRBV20-1; J: TRBJ2-2; size: NA; DNA: TGCAGTGCTAGTAGTGGGAAAGGGGCCGGGGAGCTGTTTTTT; CDR3: CSASSGKGAGELFF
D: TRBD2; V: TRBV5-1; J: TRBJ2-1; size: NA; DNA: TGCGCCAGCAGCCCGGGACTAGCGAATGGGCAGTTCTTC; CDR3: CASSPGLANGQFF
D: NA; V: TRBV19; J: TRBJ1-2; size: NA; DNA: TGTGCCAGTAGTATAAACCCGGGACACCCCTCCGGCTATGGCTACACCTTC; CDR3: CASSINPGHPSGYGYTF
D: TRBD1; V: TRBV27; J: TRBJ2-7; size: NA; DNA: TGTGCCAGCCGCCGACAGGGTAGCTACGAGCAGTACTTC; CDR3: CASRRQGSYEQYF
D: TRBD2; V: TRBV5-4; J: TRBJ2-3; size: NA; DNA: TGTGCCAGCAGCTTGGATGCGGGGGGGCCTCGGTTGGCAGATACGCAGTATTTT; CDR3: CASSLDAGGPRLADTQYF
D: TRBD1; V: TRBV2; J: TRBJ2-3; size: NA; DNA: TGTGCCAGCAGTGAGGGACAGGGATCCACAGATACGCAGTATTTT; CDR3: CASSEGQGSTDTQYF
D: TRBD2; V: TRBV6-5; J: TRBJ2-7; size: NA; DNA: TGTGCCAGTAGCGGGGGGGGCTCCGGGCAGTACTTC; CDR3: CASSGGGSGQYF
D: NA; V: TRBV3-1/TRBV3-2; J: TRBJ2-5; size: NA; DNA: TGTGCCAGCAGCCGGCAAGGGCTAGCGAGTCGAGCGGAGACCCAGTACTTC; CDR3: CASSRQGLASRAETQYF
D: TRBD2; V: TRBV5-1; J: TRBJ2-7; size: NA; DNA: TGCGCCAGCAGCTCCCTCGCTAGCGGGGACTCTACCTACGAGCAGTACTTC; CDR3: CASSSLASGDSTYEQYF
D: TRBD1; V: TRBV18; J: TRBJ1-2; size: NA; DNA: TGTGCCAGCTCACATCCTCGGACAGGGCCTACTTACTATGGCTACACCTTC; CDR3: CASSHPRTGPTYYGYTF